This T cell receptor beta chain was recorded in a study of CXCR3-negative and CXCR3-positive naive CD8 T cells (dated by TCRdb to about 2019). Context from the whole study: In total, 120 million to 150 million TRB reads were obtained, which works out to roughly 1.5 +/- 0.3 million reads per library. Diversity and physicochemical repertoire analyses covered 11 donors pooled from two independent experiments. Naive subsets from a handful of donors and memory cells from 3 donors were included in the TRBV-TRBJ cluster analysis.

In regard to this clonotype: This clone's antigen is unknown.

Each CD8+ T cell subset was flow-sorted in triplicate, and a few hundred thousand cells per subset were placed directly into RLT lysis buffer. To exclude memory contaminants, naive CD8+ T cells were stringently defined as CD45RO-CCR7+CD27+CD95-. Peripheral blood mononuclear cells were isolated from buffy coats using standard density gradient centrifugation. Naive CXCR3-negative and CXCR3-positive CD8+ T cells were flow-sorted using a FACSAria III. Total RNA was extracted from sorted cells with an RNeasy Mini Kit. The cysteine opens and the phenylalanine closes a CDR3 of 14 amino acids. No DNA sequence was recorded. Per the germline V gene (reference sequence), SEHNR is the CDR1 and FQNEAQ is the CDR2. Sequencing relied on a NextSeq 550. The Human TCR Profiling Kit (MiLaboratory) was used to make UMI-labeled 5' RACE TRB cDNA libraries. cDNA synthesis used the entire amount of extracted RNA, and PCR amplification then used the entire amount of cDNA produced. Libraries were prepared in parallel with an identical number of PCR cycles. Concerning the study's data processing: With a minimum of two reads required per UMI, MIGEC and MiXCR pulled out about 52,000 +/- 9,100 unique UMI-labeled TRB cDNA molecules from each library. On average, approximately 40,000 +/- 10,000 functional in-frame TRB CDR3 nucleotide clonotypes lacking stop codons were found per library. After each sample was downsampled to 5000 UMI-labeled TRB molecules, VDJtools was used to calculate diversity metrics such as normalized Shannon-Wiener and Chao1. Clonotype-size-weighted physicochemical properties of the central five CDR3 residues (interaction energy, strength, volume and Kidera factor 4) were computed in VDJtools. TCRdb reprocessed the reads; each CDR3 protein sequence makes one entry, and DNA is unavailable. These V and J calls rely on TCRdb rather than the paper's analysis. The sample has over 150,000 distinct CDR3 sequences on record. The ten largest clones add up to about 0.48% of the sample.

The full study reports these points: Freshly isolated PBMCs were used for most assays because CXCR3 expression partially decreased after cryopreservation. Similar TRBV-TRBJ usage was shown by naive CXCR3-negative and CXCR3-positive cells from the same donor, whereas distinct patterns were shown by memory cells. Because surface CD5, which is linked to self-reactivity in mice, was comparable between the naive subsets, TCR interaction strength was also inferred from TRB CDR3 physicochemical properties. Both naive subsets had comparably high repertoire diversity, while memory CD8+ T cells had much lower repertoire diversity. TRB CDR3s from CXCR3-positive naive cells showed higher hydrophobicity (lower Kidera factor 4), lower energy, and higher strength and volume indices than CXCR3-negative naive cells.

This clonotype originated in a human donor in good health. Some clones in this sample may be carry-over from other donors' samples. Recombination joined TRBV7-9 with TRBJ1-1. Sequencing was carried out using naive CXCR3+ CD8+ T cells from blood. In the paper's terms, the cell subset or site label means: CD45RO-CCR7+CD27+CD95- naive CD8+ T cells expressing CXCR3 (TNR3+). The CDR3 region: CASSLALVPTEAFF.